This T cell receptor beta chain derives from a study of Ad26.COV2.S vaccination and SARS-CoV-2 variants. The overall study: The trial was COV1001 and the donor's arm was Ad26.COV2.S.

Points from the study as a whole: Placebo and vaccine recipients had non-spike TCR breadth that was similar. The study found higher spike-specific TCR breadth in vaccine than placebo recipients.

Only in-frame clones appear in the TCRdb table, and some are missing; sequencing was by immunoSEQ multiplex PCR. The profile shows 350,000 to 500,000 clones, 85% to 90% of them singletons. Note on this clone: Its antigen is as yet unknown.

As to treatment: 19 received Ad26.COV2.S at low or high dose, single or two shots; 5 received placebo; per-sample allocation not given. Material that was analyzed had been drawn on day 63 after the first vaccine or placebo injection. This CDR3 is built from 15 residues. V trimming: 3 bases; J trimming: 10 bases; junction bases outside the gene matches: 8. Germline assignment: CDR1 SGDLS and CDR2 YYNGEE. The source material was peripheral blood, sampled in a trial of Ad26.COV2.S vaccine versus placebo. The receptor's source is a person aged 18 to 65 who received the Ad26.COV2.S COVID-19 vaccine or a placebo. V and J are TRBV9 and TRBJ1-6; 9 nucleotides agree with TRBD1. The CDR3 DNA is TGTGCCAGCAGCGACCCCGGGACAGGGAGGTCACCCCTCCACTTT. Translated: CASSDPGTGRSPLHF.